These 15 T cell receptor beta chains came from one sample sequenced in a study of Graves' ophthalmopathy and Graves' hyperthyroidism. Amplified TCR beta CDR3 regions were obtained using RNA transcripts as template. An opening RT-PCR round employed HTBI primers and preceded a second-round multiplex PCR. TCRdb ran MiXCR on the multiplex PCR reads and lists one entry per CDR3 protein. The repertoire consists of roughly 600,000 distinct CDR3 sequences, with approximately 35% occurring once and the leading ten covering approximately 4.1%. Sample: peripheral blood or thyroid tissue (not recorded which). The receptor set was obtained from an adult man with Graves' hyperthyroidism.

The chain couples TRBV2 to TRBJ2-5; D may be TRBD1 (6 bases). Deletions cut 5 bases from V and 1 base from J, with 14 bases between. Germline values: CDR1 SNHLY, CDR2 FYNNEI. There are 15 residues in the CDR3. The CDR3 loop reads CASSSTTGVQETQYF. As DNA, the CDR3 is TGTGCCAGCAGTTCTACGACAGGAGTCCAAGAGACCCAGTACTTC. Complete variable domain (other parts from reference TRBV2 and TRBJ2-5): EPEVTQTPSHQVTQMGQEVILRCVPISNHLYFYWYRQILGQKVEFLVSFYNNEISEKSEIFDDQFSVERPDGSNFTLKIRSTKLEDSAMYFCASSSTTGVQETQYFGPGTRLLVL.

Remarks on this clonotype: A much more abundant neighbour one base away suggests this may be a read error. V is TRBV14 and J is TRBJ1-6; D perhaps matches TRBD1 (6 bases). Gene TRBJ1-5 matches the end of the DNA better, so the J call may be wrong. This CDR3 has 16 amino acids. Germline CDR1 reads SGHDN; CDR2 reads FVKESK. CDR3 in DNA: TGTGACAGCAGCCTCAAACCAGGGGTCAGCAATCAGCCCCAGCATTTT. Residues: CDSSLKPGVSNQPQHF.

This chain links TRBV7-9 with TRBJ1-2; a weak D match, TRBD1 (5 bases). The ends were cut back, 3 bases at V and 11 bases at J, with 10 bases in the middle. The CDR3 extends over 11 amino acids. The germline V gene encodes CDR1 SEHNR and CDR2 FQNEAQ (reference sequence). The chain's CDR3 is CASSFQGRYTF. Here the CDR3 DNA reads TGTGCCAGCAGCTTCCAGGGTCGGTACACCTTC.

The V call is TRBV6-1, the J call TRBJ1-5; 8 nucleotides agree with TRBD1. V shed 5 bases, J shed 0 bases, and the junction held 12 bases outside the gene matches. The CDR3 contains 18 residues. CDR1 is MNHNS and CDR2 is SASEGT in the germline V gene. CDR3 bases: TGTGCCAGCAGTTCCCATGGACAGGGACCTTATAGCAATCAGCCCCAGCATTTT. It yields the protein CASSSHGQGPYSNQPQHF.

This clonotype was detected only a few times. The chain links TRBV12-3 or TRBV12-4 to TRBJ1-5; 7 bases are a match to TRBD1. After removal of 5 bases from V and 2 bases from J, the junction contained 9 bases not matched to a gene. CDR3 size: 16 residues. This CDR3 is CASSPRQGRGNQPQHF. In DNA, the CDR3 is TGTGCCAGCAGTCCTCGACAGGGAAGGGGCAATCAGCCCCAGCATTTT.

The chain joins TRBV7-2 to TRBJ2-5; 7 bases align to TRBD1. J gave up 5 bases and V 3 bases, and 18 bases lay outside the gene matches. The CDR3 consists of 18 residues. Germline-derived CDR1 and CDR2 are SGHTA and FQGNSA. The CDR3 is CASSFTTPGQPWGETQYF. The CDR3 DNA sequence: TGTGCCAGCAGCTTCACGACTCCGGGACAGCCATGGGGGGAGACCCAGTACTTC.

The V call is TRBV2, the J call TRBJ2-3; tentatively, D is TRBD2 (6 bases). The CDR3 spans 13 residues. V was pared by 8 bases and J by 5 bases, with 14 bases between. Germline V gives CDR1 SNHLY, CDR2 FYNNEI. The CDR3 DNA sequence: TGTGCCAGCGGTCTACAAGCGGGAGATACGCAGTATTTT. This gives the protein CASGLQAGDTQYF.

The V and J genes are TRBV2 and TRBJ1-1, with D possibly matching TRBD1 (5 bases). The germline V gene encodes CDR1 SNHLY and CDR2 FYNNEI. The CDR3 totals 12 residues. The V end was cut by 10 bases, the J end by 2 bases, with 11 bases between. CDR3 in amino acids: CATEQANTEAFF. CDR3 DNA: TGTGCCACCGAACAGGCAAACACTGAAGCTTTCTTT.

Worth noting for this clonotype: A read error may explain this, as a much larger clone is one base away. The gene calls are TRBV29-1 and TRBJ2-2; D unresolved. V shed 6 bases and J shed 6 bases, with 5 bases lying between them. CDR1 and CDR2 from the germline V gene are SQVTM and ANQGSEA. This CDR3 is 10 amino acids long. The CDR3 bases are TGCAGCGTGGGCTCCGGGGAGCTGTTTTTT. Its protein product is CSVGSGELFF.

The chain uses TRBV7-8 and TRBJ2-1; D perhaps matches TRBD2 (5 bases). Trimming cost V 0 bases and J 4 bases, with 13 bases left between them. The CDR3 is made up of 16 amino acids. The germline CDR1 and CDR2 sequences are SGHVS and FQNEAQ. DNA of the CDR3: TGTGCCAGCAGCTTAGCTGTTCTAGCTACTTACAATGAGCAGTTCTTC. Translating it yields CASSLAVLATYNEQFF.

This rearrangement joins TRBV5-1 to TRBJ2-7; unclear D gene. Germline CDR1 and CDR2: SGHRS and YFSETQ. This CDR3 is built from 13 residues. The germline V and J ends were trimmed by 4 bases and 7 bases, with 15 bases remaining between them. Here the CDR3 reads CASSRVGDNEQYF. The CDR3 coding sequence is TGCGCCAGCAGCCGCGTGGGTGACAATGAGCAGTACTTC.

This clonotype was seen a few times. This chain joins TRBV9 and TRBJ1-6; D not certain. The CDR3 covers 15 residues. Germline CDR1 is SGDLS and CDR2 is YYNGEE. Trimming took off 0 bases at V and 9 bases at J, with 13 bases between the two ends. Here the CDR3 reads CASSVGGNRGSPLHF. DNA for the CDR3: TGTGCCAGCAGCGTAGGAGGGAATCGAGGTTCACCCCTCCACTTT.

This clonotype was picked up many times. This chain connects TRBV9 to TRBJ1-1; D is unclear. Trimming took off 0 bases at V and 4 bases at J, with 7 bases between the two ends. Germline V gives CDR1 SGDLS, CDR2 YYNGEE. The CDR3 sequence is 13 residues long. The chain's CDR3 is CASSVEGFTEAFF. The CDR3 region has the DNA TGTGCCAGCAGCGTAGAGGGCTTCACTGAAGCTTTCTTT.

This clonotype showed up many times. The chain links TRBV6-5 to TRBJ2-7, with 10 bases aligning to TRBD1. Unmatched junction bases numbered 9, after V lost 4 bases and J lost 9 bases. The CDR3 extends over 14 amino acids. The germline gives CDR1 MNHEY, CDR2 SVGAGI. The CDR3 sequence is CASSLGTGALGQYF. The CDR3 bases are TGTGCCAGCAGTTTGGGGACAGGGGCCCTGGGGCAGTACTTC.

The V gene is TRBV7-9, the J gene TRBJ1-2; D remains unclear. Germline V gene lookup returns CDR1 SEHNR and CDR2 FQNEAQ (reference sequence). This CDR3 comprises 14 residues. Trimming removed 5 bases from V and 4 bases from J, with 14 bases in between. CDR3 in DNA: TGTGCCAGCAGCGACCTCGCGGGGATCTATGGCTACACCTTC. This sequence encodes CASSDLAGIYGYTF.